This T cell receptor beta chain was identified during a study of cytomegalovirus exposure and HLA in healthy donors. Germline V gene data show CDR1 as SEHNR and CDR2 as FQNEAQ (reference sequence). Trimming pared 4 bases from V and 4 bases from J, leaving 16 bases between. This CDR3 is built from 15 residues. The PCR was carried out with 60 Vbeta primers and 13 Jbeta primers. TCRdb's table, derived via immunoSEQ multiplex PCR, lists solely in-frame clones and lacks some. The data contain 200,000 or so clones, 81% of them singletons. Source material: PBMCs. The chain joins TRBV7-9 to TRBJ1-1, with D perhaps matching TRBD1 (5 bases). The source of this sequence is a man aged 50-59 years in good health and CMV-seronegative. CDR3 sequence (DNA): TGTGCCAGCAGCTCCCCCCAAGGGGTGGGCACTGAAGCTTTCTTT. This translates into CASSSPQGVGTEAFF.